Detailed here is one T cell receptor beta chain. This entry is derived from a study of shared clonotypes between healthy human individuals. Per the original data handling: Junction-only sequences produced by ImmunoSEQ had no quality scores, so filtering differed. Measured with immunoSEQ multiplex PCR; TCRdb has only the in-frame clones, and not every one. Clonal size and the V and J genes are those of that table, whereas D and trimming came from the DNA. The sample records around 1.9 million clones, 93% being singletons. Positive CCR7 selection of CD45RO-negative cells yielded the naive CD8 cells, and terminally differentiated effector memory CD45RA+ cells were excluded. This clonotype was sampled from a man in his late teens or twenties in good health. Some clones in this sample may be carry-over from other donors' samples. Sample: naive CD8+ T cells from PBMCs.

CDR3 residues: CASSLSWMDYTYEQYF. The CDR3 DNA reads as TGTGCCAGCAGTTTATCGTGGATGGACTACACTTACGAGCAGTACTTC. V is TRBV27 and J is TRBJ2-7, with D perhaps matching TRBD2 (6 bases). V was shortened by 0 bases and J by 4 bases, with 16 bases between the two germline ends. CDR1 and CDR2 (germline): MNHEY, SMNVEV (reference sequence). The CDR3 loop spans 16 amino acids.